This TCR beta chain came from a study of CXCR4 blockade with PD-1 therapy in pancreatic cancer (dated by TCRdb to about 2019). Regarding the research as a whole: The study analyzed resected pancreatic ductal adenocarcinoma using both multiplex immunohistochemistry and TCRbeta immunosequencing, alongside ex vivo slice culture that tested PD-1 and CXCR4 blockade. Two geographically distinct regions were TCR-sequenced from each of roughly six tumors to assess intratumoral heterogeneity.

Extracted DNA was used for immunosequencing of TCRbeta CDR3 regions with the immunoSEQ Assay at Adaptive Biotechnologies. Per the original workflow: To quantify the absolute abundance of each unique TCRbeta CDR3, sequences were collapsed and filtered. Clonality, calculated using only productive in-frame rearrangements, was defined as 1 minus Pielou's evenness. Regional overlap was measured by following the top 100 nucleotide rearrangements across paired samples, and the Morisita index was used to compare paired samples with unrelated samples. Convergence of nucleotide rearrangements onto identical amino acid sequences was assessed with the immunoSEQ Rearrangement Details tool. This immuneACCESS table, as held by TCRdb, lists in-frame sequences with V and J called but not all clones. Of the missing ones, under half trace to an unresolved V gene in checked studies; the others have no known cause. Clonal size and the V and J genes are those of that table, whereas D and trimming came from the DNA. This sample lists approximately 2,400 clones; less than 45% were detected once. The biggest ten clones account for approximately 16% of the sample.

CDR1 and CDR2, per the germline V gene (reference sequence), are LNHDA and SQIVND. The cysteine opens and the phenylalanine closes a CDR3 of 15 amino acids. Only the CDR3 part of the read is kept: 45 bases, read in frame from the first base. V gives up 6 bases and J gives up 5 bases, and the segment between their germline ends measures 19 bases. The archived tumor blocks came from patients who had not received neoadjuvant therapy before resection. In the preserved-tissue arm, the study used 30 surgical resection samples taken from fewer than 25 pancreatic ductal adenocarcinoma patients who had not previously been treated. DNA for the resection arm was extracted from ten 5-micron curls of FFPE tumor cut next to the multiplex immunohistochemistry slide. With respect to this clone: Its antigen is still unknown. Base qualities are not recorded, but no much larger clone differs from it by a single base.

What the work shows at the level of the full study, not this receptor alone: Tumors showed clonal expansion, with mean productive clonality about 0.14 versus 0.054 in healthy blood, but clonality did not correlate with survival. Amino acid clone frequency correlated strongly with the number of distinct nucleotide rearrangements encoding it, suggesting convergent selection by common tumor antigens. Because only TCRbeta chains were sequenced, true antigen-specificity overlap among the convergent dominant clones remained unconfirmed, awaiting paired alpha-beta single-cell sequencing.

Sequenced material: tumor tissue. This clonotype originated in a human donor with pancreatic ductal adenocarcinoma. The rearranged chain carries TRBV19 and TRBJ2-5, with the D gene possibly TRBD1 or TRBD2, each one fitting 5 bases. DNA sequence: TGTGCCAGTAGAGGTGGGGCAGGCGGAGGCGAGACCCAGTACTTC. Its amino acids are CASRGGAGGGETQYF.